This TCR beta chain derives from a study of vaccination and CD4 T cells after COVID-19. CDR1 and CDR2 from the germline V gene are MGHDK and SYGVNS. This CDR3 has 14 amino acids. Trimming cost V 0 bases and J 2 bases, with 6 bases left between them. Concerning this clonotype itself: Its antigen remains unknown.

The treatment is: roughly 10-day PBMC culture with coronavirus spike peptide pools or control peptides (ViraFEST assay). With the Oncomine TCR Beta short-read assay, DNA from cultured CD4+ T cells was sequenced. TCRdb re-called the PCR reads with MiXCR, one entry per CDR3 protein. The sample yields roughly 24,000 distinct CDR3 sequences, less than 65% seen once. The chain couples TRBV25-1 to TRBJ2-3, with D hard to call. Sample: CD4+ T cells from blood, cultured in vitro. The TCR originated in a human donor who had recovered from COVID-19. The CDR3 DNA reads TGTGCCAGCAGTGAATATCACCTCACAGATACGCAGTATTTT. Translation: CASSEYHLTDTQYF.